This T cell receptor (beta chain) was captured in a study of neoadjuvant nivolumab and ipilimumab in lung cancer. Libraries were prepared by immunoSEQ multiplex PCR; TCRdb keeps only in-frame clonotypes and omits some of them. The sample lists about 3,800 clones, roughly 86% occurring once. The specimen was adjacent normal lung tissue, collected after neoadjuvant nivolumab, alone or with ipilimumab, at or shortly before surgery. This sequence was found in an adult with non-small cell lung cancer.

CDR3 in DNA: TGTGCCAGCAGCTTAGACGGGTGGGCTAGCGGAGGTGAGCAGTTCTTC. Translation gives CASSLDGWASGGEQFF. The chain is built from TRBV11-2 and TRBJ2-1, with 7 nucleotides matching TRBD2. Germline CDR1 SGHAT, CDR2 FQNNGV. The ends lost 0 bases at V and 9 bases at J; junction bases unmatched: 11. The CDR3 loop spans 16 amino acids.